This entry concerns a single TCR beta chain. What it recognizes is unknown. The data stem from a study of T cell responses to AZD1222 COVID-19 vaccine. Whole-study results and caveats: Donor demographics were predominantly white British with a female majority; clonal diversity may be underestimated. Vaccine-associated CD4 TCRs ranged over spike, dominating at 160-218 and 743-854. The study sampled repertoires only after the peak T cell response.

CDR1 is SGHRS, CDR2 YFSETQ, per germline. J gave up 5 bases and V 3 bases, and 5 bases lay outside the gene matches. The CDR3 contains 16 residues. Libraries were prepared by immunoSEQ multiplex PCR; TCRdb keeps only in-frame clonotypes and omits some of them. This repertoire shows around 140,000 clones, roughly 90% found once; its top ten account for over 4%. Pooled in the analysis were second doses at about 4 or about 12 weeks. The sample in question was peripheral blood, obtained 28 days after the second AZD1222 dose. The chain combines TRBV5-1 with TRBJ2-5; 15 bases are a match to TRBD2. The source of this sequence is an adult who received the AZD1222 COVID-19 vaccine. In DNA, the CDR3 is TGCGCCAGCAGCTGGACTAGCGGGAGGGCCGAGGAGACCCAGTACTTC. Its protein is CASSWTSGRAEETQYF. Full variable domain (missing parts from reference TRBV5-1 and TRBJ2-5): KAGVTQTPRYLIKTRGQQVTLSCSPISGHRSVSWYQQTPGQGLQFLFEYFSETQRNKGNFPGRFSGRQFSNSRSEMNVSTLELGDSALYLCASSWTSGRAEETQYFGPGTRLLVL.